Given below is one T cell receptor beta chain in context. Its recognized antigen is unknown. Base quality data are lacking; no much larger clone is found one base away. These data originate in a study of blood T cells in healthy people across ages (dated by TCRdb to between 2015 and 2016). Background for the entire study: In model experiments, template switching captured about one uniquely barcoded TCR beta cDNA molecule for every two T cells. To avoid experimental bias, donors of different ages were randomly spread across the sequencing lanes. Donors were grouped into four age groups: young (average 16 years), middle-aged (over 35), aged (about 60) and long-lived (just over 80). Using deep sequencing normalized with unique cDNA molecular identifiers, the study measured how TCR beta repertoire diversity changes with age. The study analyzed two additional independent replicas of 1 million unique cDNA reads from the same blood draw for two donors, one aged 18 to 30 and one aged 80 or older.

V is cut by 4 bases and J by 3 bases, and the space between the germline ends is 13 bases. CDR3 length: 14 amino acids, cysteine to phenylalanine. The sequence is cut down to CDR3 DNA, 42 bases in frame from base 1. Based on the germline V gene (reference sequence), the CDR1 and CDR2 sequences are LGHDT and YNNKEL. The donors were under 40 Caucasian individuals from Russia, aged about 6 to 100 years, who were systemically healthy. Ten milliliters of peripheral blood were drawn from each donor into EDTA-treated Vacutainer tubes. Ficoll-Paque density-gradient centrifugation was used to isolate PBMCs, with at least 6.5 million per sample. Trizol reagent was used to extract total RNA from the PBMCs, yielding at least 5.5 micrograms per sample. For every donor, flow cytometry on a PBMC aliquot measured the percentage of naive CD45RAhigh/CD27high T cells. The full study reports these points: As age increased, observed TCR beta diversity per million T cells dropped in a roughly linear way, and a significant reduction was already evident by age about 40. Because profiling used bulk unsorted PBMCs, naive and antigen-experienced compartments could not be compared conclusively. There was a strong correlation between observed TCR beta diversity and the percentage of naive T cells measured by flow cytometry. Estimates of total diversity based on one million sequenced T cells were regarded as lower bounds and as underestimates. Compared with the aged group, more naive CD4+ T cells, fewer expanded clones and increased TCR diversity were shown by the long-lived group, suggesting age selection. The CMV infection status of donors was not known, potentially confounding age-related changes in expanded clonotypes.

The library was produced with 5' RACE. Instrument used: Illumina HiSeq 2500. The second PCR ran for about 7 to 11 cycles and used a J-beta primer mix along with a sample-barcoded 5' primer. Each TCR beta cDNA molecule received a unique molecular identifier from a template-switch 5' adaptor carrying 12 random nucleotides. Each sample yielded at least 3 million CDR3-containing paired-end reads. First-strand cDNA was synthesized from all RNA with the Mint cDNA synthesis kit, primed by a TRBC-specific oligonucleotide. After uracil-DNA glycosylase treatment, a first 18-cycle PCR used universal primers M1SS and BC2_uni_R on all cDNA. The paper's data handling went like this. Normalization of each sample was performed by random selection of 1 million high-quality reads, each carrying a distinct molecular identifier. Instead of being binned into consensus sequences, reads that shared molecular identifiers were thrown out. MiTCR, with a Q25 quality threshold and the strictest error-elimination algorithm, was used for CDR3 identification, clonotype clustering and error correction. A nonparametric unseen species model with Euler transformation was used to estimate a lower bound on total TCR beta diversity. The public reads were reprocessed in TCRdb via fastp at Q25 and MiXCR, keeping in-frame beta chains. Here each entry gathers all rows of one CDR3 protein and keeps the most common genes and DNA. TCRdb's processing, not the study's, gives the V and J calls here. A total of about 1.4 million distinct CDR3 sequences appear in this sample, approximately 63% of them only once. The ten largest clones represent about 6.3% of the sample.

The sample consisted of blood. This receptor was taken from a man aged 18 to 35 in good health. Rearrangement joined TRBV3-1 to TRBJ2-7, with TRBD2 perhaps the D gene, on 5 matching bases. The bases are TGTGCCAGCAGCCCCGAGGGTCAGAACTACGAGCAGTACTTC. Translated, it gives CASSPEGQNYEQYF.